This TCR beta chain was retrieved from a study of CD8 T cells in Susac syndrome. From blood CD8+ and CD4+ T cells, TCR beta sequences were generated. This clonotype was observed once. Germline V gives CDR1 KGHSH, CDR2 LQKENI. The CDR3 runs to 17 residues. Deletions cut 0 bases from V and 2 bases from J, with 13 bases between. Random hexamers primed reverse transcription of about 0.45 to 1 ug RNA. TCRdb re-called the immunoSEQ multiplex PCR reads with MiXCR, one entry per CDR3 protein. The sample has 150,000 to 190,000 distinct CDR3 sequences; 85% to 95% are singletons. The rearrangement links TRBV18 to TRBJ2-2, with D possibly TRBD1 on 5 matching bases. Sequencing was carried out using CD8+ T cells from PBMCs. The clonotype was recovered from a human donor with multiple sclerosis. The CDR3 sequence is CASSPPLGALNTGELFF. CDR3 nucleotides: TGTGCCAGCTCACCACCGTTAGGGGCCCTAAACACCGGGGAGCTGTTTTTT.